These T cell receptor beta chains were read from a single sample in a study of blood T cells in healthy people across ages. TCRdb passed the 5' RACE reads through MiXCR, listing each CDR3 protein once. The profile shows more than 900,000 distinct CDR3 sequences, around 27% of them singletons. This sample was also put to use in a study of T cells of mothers and their children.

Sequences were obtained from blood. These receptor sequences come from a girl between 2 and 10 years old in good health. Each CDR3 is given with its conserved first and last residue. D genes are given only for firm matches. The size of a clone is reported for some rows only, either as once, few or many, or as a class for expanded clones.

D gene,V gene,CDR3 length,J gene,clone size,CDR3 DNA,CDR3 protein
NA,TRBV5-4,13,TRBJ1-1,NA,TGTGTCAGCAGCTACAGCGGTAACGCTGAGGCTTTCTTT,CVSSYSGNAEAFF
NA,TRBV7-8,19,TRBJ1-3,NA,TGTGCCAGCAGCTTAGCGCTTTCAAGGGGGAAGCATTCTGGAAACACCATATATTTT,CASSLALSRGKHSGNTIYF
TRBD2,TRBV6-2/TRBV6-3,14,TRBJ2-7,NA,TGTGCCAGCAGTTCGGGACTAGTCGTGTACGAGCAGTACTTC,CASSSGLVVYEQYF
TRBD1,TRBV12-3/TRBV12-4,16,TRBJ2-1,NA,TGTGCCAGCAGTCCTACGGCGGCCAGTGGGACAGATGAGCAGTTCTTC,CASSPTAASGTDEQFF
NA,TRBV10-3,13,TRBJ1-5,few,TGTGCCATCACCGAAGAGGTGACACAGCCCCAGCATTTT,CAITEEVTQPQHF
NA,TRBV11-1,13,TRBJ2-7,NA,TGTGCCAGCAGCAGTAAGACAGGCTACGAGCAGTACTTC,CASSSKTGYEQYF
NA,TRBV21-1,18,TRBJ2-7,NA,TGTGCCAGCAGCAAAGTGGGACAGGGGCAAAATTTACCCTACGAGCAGTACTTC,CASSKVGQGQNLPYEQYF
NA,TRBV6-2/TRBV6-3,14,TRBJ2-3,few,TGTGCCAGCAGAAACGACAGGCCCACAGATACGCAGTATTTT,CASRNDRPTDTQYF
TRBD1,TRBV7-2,15,TRBJ2-5,NA,TGTGCCAGCAGCTTAGCGAGGGACAGACAAGAGACCCAGTACTTC,CASSLARDRQETQYF
NA,TRBV28,15,TRBJ2-1,NA,TGTGCCAGCAGTTTATGCCAGTCGTGCTTAAATGAGCAGTTCTTC,CASSLCQSCLNEQFF
TRBD1,TRBV7-8,19,TRBJ2-5,few,TGTGCCAGCAGCGCAAACCTCGCCCCCGCCCGGGACAGGGAAGAGACCCAGTACTTC,CASSANLAPARDREETQYF
NA,TRBV7-8,14,TRBJ2-3,NA,TGTGCCAGCAGCTTAGCTGTGGTCCTAGATACGCAGTATTTT,CASSLAVVLDTQYF
NA,TRBV18,13,TRBJ2-7,NA,TGTGCCAGCTCACCACCGAACCTCTCCGAGCAGTACTTC,CASSPPNLSEQYF
NA,TRBV7-9,15,TRBJ1-2,NA,TGTGCCAGCAGCTTAGAGGTGGGGGCGCATGGTGGCCACACCTTC,CASSLEVGAHGGHTF
NA,TRBV6-1,13,TRBJ2-1,NA,TGTGCCAGCCTTTTGGCGGGGCAATTGGAGCAGTTCTTC,CASLLAGQLEQFF
TRBD1,TRBV28,14,TRBJ2-2,few,TGTGCCAGCAAGGGACAGGGAAGAACCGGGGAGCTGTTTTTT,CASKGQGRTGELFF
TRBD2,TRBV20-1,15,TRBJ2-1,NA,TGCAGTGCCGGGCGGGAGGGTTGGCGGAATCGTGAGCAGTTCTTC,CSAGREGWRNREQFF
NA,TRBV28,13,TRBJ2-4,few,TGTGCCAGCAACGTCGGGGCCAAAAACATTCAGTACTTC,CASNVGAKNIQYF
NA,TRBV14,12,TRBJ2-5,NA,TGTGCCAGCAGCCAAGAATGGGGGACCCAGTACTTC,CASSQEWGTQYF
NA,TRBV12-3/TRBV12-4,13,TRBJ1-5,NA,TGTGCCAGCAGTCTGGGAGTCGCCAGCGGCCAGCATTTT,CASSLGVASGQHF
TRBD1,TRBV10-3,15,TRBJ2-7,NA,TGCGCCATCAGTGAGGAAACAGGGGGCAAGGGCGAGCAGTACTTC,CAISEETGGKGEQYF
NA,TRBV12-3/TRBV12-4,15,TRBJ2-1,few,TGTGCCAGCAGCACAACGGAAGCCTCCTACAATGAGCAGTTCTTC,CASSTTEASYNEQFF
TRBD2,TRBV28,16,TRBJ2-7,NA,TGTGCCAGCCTGCCGGGACTAGCGGGGGACTCCTACGAGCAGTACTTC,CASLPGLAGDSYEQYF
NA,TRBV7-2,18,TRBJ1-2,NA,TGTGCCAGCAGCTTTGCGGTGACAGGATCATCCGCTAACTATGGCTACACCTTC,CASSFAVTGSSANYGYTF
TRBD2,TRBV9,18,TRBJ2-3,NA,TGTGCCAGCAGCGTACGCGGGGGGCCTTTCCTAAGCACAGATACGCAGTATTTT,CASSVRGGPFLSTDTQYF
NA,TRBV29-1,13,TRBJ2-5,few,TGCAGCGTTGAAATAGGAGGAGAAGAGACCCAGTACTTC,CSVEIGGEETQYF
NA,TRBV7-2,12,TRBJ2-5,NA,TGTGCCAGCAGCTTAGGATCTAGCGTAGGGGACTTC,CASSLGSSVGDF
TRBD2,TRBV7-2,15,TRBJ2-1,many,TGTGCCAGCAGCCTTCGGACTAGCGGGAGTAATGAGCAGTTCTTC,CASSLRTSGSNEQFF
NA,TRBV7-9,13,TRBJ1-5,NA,TGTGCCAGCAGCTTAGAGGCCCTACAGCCCCAGCATTTT,CASSLEALQPQHF
NA,TRBV11-2,16,TRBJ2-5,NA,TGTGCCAGCAGTAAAGTACCCGCGAGGGGCCAAGAGACCCAGTACTTC,CASSKVPARGQETQYF
TRBD2,TRBV29-1,13,TRBJ2-1,NA,TGCAGCGTTGCTACGGGGGGTTACAATGAGCAGTTCTTC,CSVATGGYNEQFF
NA,TRBV29-1,10,TRBJ1-4,NA,TGCAGCGTTGAAGAGACAGGCATCGTATTT,CSVEETGIVF
NA,TRBV12-5,13,TRBJ2-5,NA,TGTGCTAGTGAAGTGGGTTACCAAGAGACCCAGTACTTC,CASEVGYQETQYF
NA,TRBV7-2,15,TRBJ2-1,NA,TGTGCCAGCAGGGACAGTTCCCTACCCTACAATGAGCAGTTCTTC,CASRDSSLPYNEQFF
NA,TRBV7-8,12,TRBJ1-5,few,TGTGCCAGCAGCTTAACCCTTCAGCCCCAGCATTTT,CASSLTLQPQHF
TRBD1,TRBV11-2,15,TRBJ1-4,few,TGTGCCAGCAGCTTAGTGTCTGGGACAGCAGGAAAACTGTTTTTT,CASSLVSGTAGKLFF
NA,TRBV28,14,TRBJ2-5,few,TGTGCCAGCAGTTTAGGGTGGAGCGGCGAGACCCAGTACTTC,CASSLGWSGETQYF
NA,TRBV6-1,14,TRBJ1-1,NA,TGTGCCAGCAAGTGGGGTTGGGAAGGCACTGAAGCTTTCTTT,CASKWGWEGTEAFF
NA,TRBV7-2,14,TRBJ1-5,few,TGTGCCAGCAGCTCAGTCAGCGGAGATCAGCCCCAGCATTTT,CASSSVSGDQPQHF
TRBD2,TRBV6-2/TRBV6-3,17,TRBJ2-1,NA,TGTGCCAGCAGTTCGGTGAAGCGGGGGGGCTCCTACAATGAGCAGTTCTTC,CASSSVKRGGSYNEQFF
NA,TRBV11-2,14,TRBJ1-2,few,TGTGCCAGCAGCTTAGGGGCAGTGGGCTATGGCTACACCTTC,CASSLGAVGYGYTF
TRBD1,TRBV10-3,14,TRBJ2-1,few,TGTGCCATCAATAGGCAGGGGGCCTACAATAAGCAGTTCTTC,CAINRQGAYNKQFF
NA,TRBV10-2,11,TRBJ2-1,NA,TGCGCCAGCCACGTTCGCAATGAGCAGTTCTTC,CASHVRNEQFF
NA,TRBV29-1,16,TRBJ2-1,few,TGCAGCGTCGTAGCCGGGGCCTTCAGCTCCTACAATGAGCAGTTCTTC,CSVVAGAFSSYNEQFF
NA,TRBV12-3/TRBV12-4,15,TRBJ1-4,few,TGTGCCAGCAGCCGTCAGGGACGGAATAATGAAAAACTGTTTTTT,CASSRQGRNNEKLFF
TRBD2,TRBV3-1,16,TRBJ2-2,few,TGTGCCAGCAGCCAAGTACTAGCGGGCAACACCGGGGAGCTGTTTTTT,CASSQVLAGNTGELFF
NA,TRBV15,15,TRBJ1-4,NA,TGTGCCACCAGCAAAGCCGGAACAACTAATGAAAAACTGTTTTTT,CATSKAGTTNEKLFF
NA,TRBV7-6,14,TRBJ2-1,few,TGTGCCAGCAGCTCCTTTAAGGCTGGGAATGAGCAGTTCTTC,CASSSFKAGNEQFF
NA,TRBV27,12,TRBJ2-1,few,TGTGCCAGCAGTGCCGCCGACAATGAGCAGTTCTTC,CASSAADNEQFF
NA,TRBV4-1,17,TRBJ2-2,NA,TGCGCCAGCAGCAAAGGCGGGACAGTCTTGAACACCGGGGAGCTGTTTTTT,CASSKGGTVLNTGELFF
TRBD2,TRBV7-2,17,TRBJ2-1,NA,TGTGCCAGCAGCTTACATCCTAGCGGCGTTTCCTACAATGAGCAGTTCTTC,CASSLHPSGVSYNEQFF
NA,TRBV27,15,TRBJ1-1,few,TGTGCCAGCACCCCGGGGTGGGGGCGTAACACTGAAGCCTTCTTT,CASTPGWGRNTEAFF
NA,TRBV7-2,13,TRBJ2-1,few,TGTGCCAGCAGCCTCGGGGACAGCGGGGAGCAGTTCTTC,CASSLGDSGEQFF
TRBD2,TRBV28,13,TRBJ2-7,few,TGTGCCAGCAGTGTGGGGGGGGAACGCGAGCAGTACTTC,CASSVGGEREQYF
NA,TRBV27,13,TRBJ1-2,many,TGTGCCAGCAGCGAATTGGGTAACTATGGCTACACCTTC,CASSELGNYGYTF